This T cell receptor (beta chain) was recorded in a study of cytomegalovirus exposure and HLA in healthy donors. Trimming left V 4 bases short and J 2 bases short, with 12 bases between. Germline V lookup: CDR1 SGHTA, CDR2 FQGNSA. CDR3 size: 14 residues. As to this clone: The antigen is undetermined.

Study-wide findings and caveats: Follow-up analysis seemed to connect common viral pathogens with several of the most significant clusters identified. Most TCR sequences were uncommon, yet certain public TCRs appeared in many donors. Prior analysis indicated that the majority of TCR beta V segments exhibited productivity approximately 87% or approximately 30% of the time.

Primers for the PCR totalled 60 Vbeta and 13 Jbeta. In the original analysis: Unique TCR beta chains numbered roughly 83 million in a later analysis, with approximately 10 million shared. Some clones are missing from TCRdb's copy, which holds only in-frame ones; the method was immunoSEQ multiplex PCR. V and J calls and clone size follow that table, whereas D and trimming were derived from the DNA. The sample records some 200,000 clones, around 79% being singletons. The source material was PBMCs. This clonotype originated in a male donor in good health and CMV-seropositive. V and J are TRBV7-2 and TRBJ2-7, with D tentatively TRBD1 (5 bases). In DNA form, the CDR3 reads TGTGCCAGCAGCTGGGGCGTTCCGACCTACGAGCAGTACTTC. It translates to CASSWGVPTYEQYF.